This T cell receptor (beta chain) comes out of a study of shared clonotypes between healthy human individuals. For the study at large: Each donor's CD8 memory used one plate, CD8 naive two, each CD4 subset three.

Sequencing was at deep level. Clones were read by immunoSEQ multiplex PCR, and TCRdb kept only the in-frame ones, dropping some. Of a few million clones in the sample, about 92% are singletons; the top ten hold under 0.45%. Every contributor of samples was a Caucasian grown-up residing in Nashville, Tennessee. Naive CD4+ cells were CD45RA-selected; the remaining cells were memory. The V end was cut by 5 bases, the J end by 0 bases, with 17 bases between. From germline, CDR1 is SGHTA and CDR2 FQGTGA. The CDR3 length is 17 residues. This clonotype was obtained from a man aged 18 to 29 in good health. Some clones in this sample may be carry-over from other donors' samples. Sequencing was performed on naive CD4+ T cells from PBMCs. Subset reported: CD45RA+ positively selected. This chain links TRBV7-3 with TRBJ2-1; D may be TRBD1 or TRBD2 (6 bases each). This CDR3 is CASSPGGGSSSYNEQFF. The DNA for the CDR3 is TGTGCCAGCAGCCCCGGAGGGGGATCTAGCTCCTACAATGAGCAGTTCTTC.